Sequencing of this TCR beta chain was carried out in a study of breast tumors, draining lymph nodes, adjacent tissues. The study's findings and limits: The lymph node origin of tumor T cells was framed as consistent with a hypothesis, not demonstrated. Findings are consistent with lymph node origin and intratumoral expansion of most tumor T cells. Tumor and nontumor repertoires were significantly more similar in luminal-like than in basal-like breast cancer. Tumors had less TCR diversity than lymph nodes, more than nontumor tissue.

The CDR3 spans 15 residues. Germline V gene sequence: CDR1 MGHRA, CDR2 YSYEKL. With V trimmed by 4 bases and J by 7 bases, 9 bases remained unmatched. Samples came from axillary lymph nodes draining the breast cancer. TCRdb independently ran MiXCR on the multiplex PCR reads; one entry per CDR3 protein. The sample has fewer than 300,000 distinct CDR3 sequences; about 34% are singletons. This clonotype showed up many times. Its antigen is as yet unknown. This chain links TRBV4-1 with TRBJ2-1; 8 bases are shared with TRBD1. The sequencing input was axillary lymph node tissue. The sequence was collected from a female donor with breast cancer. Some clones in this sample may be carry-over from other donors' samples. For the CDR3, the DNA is TGCGCCAGCAGCCCCTTGGACAGGGAAGGTAATGAGCAGTTCTTC. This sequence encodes CASSPLDREGNEQFF.